Listed here is a single T cell receptor (beta chain). The antigen remains undetermined. This CDR3 comprises 18 residues. The germline gives CDR1 MNHNS, CDR2 SASEGT. cDNA was produced in eight separate reactions per sample. Incorporation of UMIs carrying a 6-nucleotide sample barcode was performed by template switching. TCRdb reprocessed the 5' RACE reads and reports one entry per CDR3 protein, with no DNA. The sample holds some 89,000 distinct CDR3 sequences. This specimen belongs to a study of monozygotic twins with inflammatory bowel disease. General observations from the study: For IBD, no single strong associated signal or clonotype was supported. Treatment differences in immunosuppression may have added variability to the repertoires of patients.

The receptor's source is a human donor with ulcerative colitis or Crohn's disease, or a healthy co-twin of an affected twin (not recorded which). The sample was blood. The V call is TRBV6-1, the J call TRBJ1-5; there is no DNA to check the TCRdb D call of TRBD1. CDR3: CASSPQQQGAGSNQPQHF.